This T cell receptor beta chain originates from a study of blood T cell repertoires in COVID-19. Whole-study context: Some COVID-19 samples were acute and others convalescent; all came from the United States, Italy and Spain. From T cells, B-cell-depleted T cells, or PBMCs came the material, which was cDNA or gDNA.

Authors' analysis steps: Amplified reference gene primers provided the basis for estimating nucleated cell counts. Profiling relied on immunoSEQ multiplex PCR, and the TCRdb table lists in-frame clones only, not all of them. V and J calls and clone size are given by that table; D and trimming were obtained from the DNA. The sample records about 140,000 clones, around 72% being singletons. The CDR3 runs to 19 residues. With V trimmed by 0 bases and J by 4 bases, 8 bases remained unmatched. Germline loops: CDR1 SGHRS, CDR2 YFSETQ. This TCR was recovered from a woman aged 55-75 years with acute or convalescent COVID-19. The genes are TRBV5-1 and TRBJ2-2, with 14 bases fitting TRBD2. The specimen sequenced was peripheral blood. The CDR3 loop reads CASSLDIPGLAGATGELFF. The DNA for the CDR3 is TGCGCCAGCAGCTTGGACATCCCGGGACTAGCGGGAGCCACCGGGGAGCTGTTTTTT. Filled out from reference TRBV5-1 and TRBJ2-2, the complete variable domain reads KAGVTQTPRYLIKTRGQQVTLSCSPISGHRSVSWYQQTPGQGLQFLFEYFSETQRNKGNFPGRFSGRQFSNSRSEMNVSTLELGDSALYLCASSLDIPGLAGATGELFFGEGSRLTVL.